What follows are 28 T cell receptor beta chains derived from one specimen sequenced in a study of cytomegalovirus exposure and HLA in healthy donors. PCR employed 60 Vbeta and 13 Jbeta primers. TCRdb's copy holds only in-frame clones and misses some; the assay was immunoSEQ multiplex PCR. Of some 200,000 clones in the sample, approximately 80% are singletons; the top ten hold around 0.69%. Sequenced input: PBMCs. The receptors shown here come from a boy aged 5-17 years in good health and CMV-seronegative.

The CDR3 DNA sequence: TGTGCCAGCAGCTTAGAGGGGATGAACACTGAAGCTTTCTTT. It is translated as CASSLEGMNTEAFF. The chain carries TRBV7-6 and TRBJ1-1, with D maybe TRBD1 (5 bases). The germline V and J ends were trimmed by 1 base and 0 bases, with 6 bases remaining between them. The germline V gene encodes CDR1 SGHVS and CDR2 FNYEAQ. The CDR3 runs to 14 residues.

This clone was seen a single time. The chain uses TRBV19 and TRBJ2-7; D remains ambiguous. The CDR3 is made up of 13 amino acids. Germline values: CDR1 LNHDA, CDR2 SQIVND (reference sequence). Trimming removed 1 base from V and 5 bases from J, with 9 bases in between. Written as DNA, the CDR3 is TGTGCCAGTAGTATAGCCGTACGGGACGAGCAGTACTTC. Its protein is CASSIAVRDEQYF.

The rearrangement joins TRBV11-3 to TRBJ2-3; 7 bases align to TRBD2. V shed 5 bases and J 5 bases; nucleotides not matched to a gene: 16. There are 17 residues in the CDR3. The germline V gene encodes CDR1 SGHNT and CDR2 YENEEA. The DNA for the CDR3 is TGTGCCAGCAGCCTGGGGGTATCCGGGGGGTCTAGAGATACGCAGTATTTT. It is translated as CASSLGVSGGSRDTQYF.

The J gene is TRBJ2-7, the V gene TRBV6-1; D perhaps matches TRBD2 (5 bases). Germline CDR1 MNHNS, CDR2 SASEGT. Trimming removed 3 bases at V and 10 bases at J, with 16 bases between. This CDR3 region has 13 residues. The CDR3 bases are TGTGCCAGCAGTGATCGGGAAACTAGATCCCAGTACTTC. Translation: CASSDRETRSQYF.

The CDR3 DNA reads TGTGCCAGCAGCTTGTTGTCCGGTGACTTTTCCTACAATGAGCAGTTCTTC. Protein sequence: CASSLLSGDFSYNEQFF. The chain links TRBV5-5 to TRBJ2-1; the D is unclear. Trimming pared 1 base from V and 1 base from J, leaving 15 bases between. CDR1 and CDR2 from the germline V gene are SGHKS and YYEKEE (reference sequence). CDR3 length equals 17 residues.

The CDR3 here is CASSPDRGRETQYF. The CDR3 nucleotides read TGCGCCAGCAGTCCGGACAGGGGGCGAGAGACCCAGTACTTC. V and J are TRBV5-1 and TRBJ2-5, with 11 bases identical to TRBD1. This CDR3 spans 14 amino acids. Germline trimming cut 5 bases from V and 4 bases from J; bases unmatched to any gene: 4. CDR1 SGHRS and CDR2 YFSETQ come from the germline V gene.

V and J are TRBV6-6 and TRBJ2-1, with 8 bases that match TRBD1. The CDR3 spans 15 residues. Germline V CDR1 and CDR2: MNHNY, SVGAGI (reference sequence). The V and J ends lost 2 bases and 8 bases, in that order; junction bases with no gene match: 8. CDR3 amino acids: CASSYAGQGQHEQFF. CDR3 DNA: TGTGCCAGCAGTTACGCTGGACAGGGACAGCATGAGCAGTTCTTC.

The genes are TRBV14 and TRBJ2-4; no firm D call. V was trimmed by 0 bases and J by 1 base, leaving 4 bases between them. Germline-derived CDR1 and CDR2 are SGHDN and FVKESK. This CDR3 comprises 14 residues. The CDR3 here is CASSQDRAKNIQYF. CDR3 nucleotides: TGTGCCAGCAGCCAAGACAGGGCCAAAAACATTCAGTACTTC.

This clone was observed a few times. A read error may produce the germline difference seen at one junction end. CDR3 DNA sequence: TGTGCCAGCAGCGTAGCTGATCCGGGGGACTACTCTGGGACCAACGTCCTGACTTTC. Protein sequence: CASSVADPGDYSGTNVLTF. V and J are TRBV9 and TRBJ2-6; 7 bases map to TRBD2. Germline CDR1 is SGDLS and CDR2 is YYNGEE. The CDR3 length is 19 residues.

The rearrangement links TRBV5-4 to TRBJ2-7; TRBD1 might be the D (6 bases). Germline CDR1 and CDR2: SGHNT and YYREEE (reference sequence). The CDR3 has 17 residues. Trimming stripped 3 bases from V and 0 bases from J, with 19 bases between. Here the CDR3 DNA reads TGTGCCAGCAGCTCAACGTTGACAGGCCGCGTCTCCTACGAGCAGTACTTC. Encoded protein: CASSSTLTGRVSYEQYF.

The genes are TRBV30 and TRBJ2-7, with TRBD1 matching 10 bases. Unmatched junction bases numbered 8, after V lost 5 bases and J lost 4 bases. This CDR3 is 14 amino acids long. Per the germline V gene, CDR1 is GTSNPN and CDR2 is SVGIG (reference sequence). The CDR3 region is CAWARDRGHYEQYF. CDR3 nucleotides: TGTGCCTGGGCGCGGGACAGGGGACATTACGAGCAGTACTTC. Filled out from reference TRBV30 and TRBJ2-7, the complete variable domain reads SQTIHQWPATLVQPVGSPLSLECTVEGTSNPNLYWYRQAAGRGLQLLFYSVGIGQISSEVPQNLSASRPQDRQFILSSKKLLLSDSGFYLCAWARDRGHYEQYFGPGTRLTVT.

In nucleotides, the CDR3 is TGTGCCAGTAGCCCGGGACAGACCTATGGCTACACCTTC. Its translation is CASSPGQTYGYTF. This chain links TRBV19 with TRBJ1-2; the match to TRBD1 covers 7 bases. J gave up 4 bases and V 6 bases, and 5 bases lay outside the gene matches. Germline CDR1 is LNHDA and CDR2 is SQIVND (reference sequence). This CDR3 is built from 13 residues.

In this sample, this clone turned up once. CDR3 residues: CASSRQGSNEKLFF. The DNA of the CDR3 is TGTGCCAGCAGTCGTCAGGGATCTAATGAAAAACTGTTTTTT. The chain joins TRBV27 to TRBJ1-4; D possibly corresponds to TRBD1 (5 bases). V lost 5 bases and J 3 bases, leaving 10 bases between the germline ends. The CDR3 sequence is 14 residues long. CDR1 is MNHEY and CDR2 is SMNVEV in the germline V gene (reference sequence).

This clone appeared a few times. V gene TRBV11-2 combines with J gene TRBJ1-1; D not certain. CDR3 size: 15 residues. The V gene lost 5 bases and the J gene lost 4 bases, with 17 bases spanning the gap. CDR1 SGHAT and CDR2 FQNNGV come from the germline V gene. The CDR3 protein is CASSAPGGIRTEAFF. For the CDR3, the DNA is TGTGCCAGCAGCGCACCCGGAGGTATCCGCACTGAAGCTTTCTTT.

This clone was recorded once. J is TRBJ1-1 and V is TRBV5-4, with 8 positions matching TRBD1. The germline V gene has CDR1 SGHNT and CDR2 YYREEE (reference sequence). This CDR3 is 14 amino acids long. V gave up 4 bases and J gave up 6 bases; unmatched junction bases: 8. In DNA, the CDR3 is TGTGCCAGCAGCCTGTGGACAGGGCTGGCTGAAGCTTTCTTT. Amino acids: CASSLWTGLAEAFF.

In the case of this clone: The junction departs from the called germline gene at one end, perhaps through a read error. The CDR3 sequence: CASSEAGAEQYF. The CDR3 DNA reads as TGTGCCAGCAGCGAAGCGGGGGCCGAGCAGTACTTC. This rearrangement joins TRBV2 to TRBJ2-7; 8 nucleotides align to TRBD2. Germline CDR1 reads SNHLY; CDR2 reads FYNNEI. The CDR3 totals 12 residues.

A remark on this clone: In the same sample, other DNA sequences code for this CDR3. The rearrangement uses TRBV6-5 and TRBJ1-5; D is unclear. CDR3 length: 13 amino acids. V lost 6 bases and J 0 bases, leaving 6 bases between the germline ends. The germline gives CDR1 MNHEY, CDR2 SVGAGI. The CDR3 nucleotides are TGTGCCAGCAGAAGAGGTAGCAATCAGCCCCAGCATTTT. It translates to CASRRGSNQPQHF.

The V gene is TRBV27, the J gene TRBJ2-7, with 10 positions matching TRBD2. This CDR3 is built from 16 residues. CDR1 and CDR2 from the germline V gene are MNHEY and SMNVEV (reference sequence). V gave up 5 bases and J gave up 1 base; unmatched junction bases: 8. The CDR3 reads CASSLLLAGVSYEQYF. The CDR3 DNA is TGTGCCAGCAGTCTTCTTCTAGCGGGAGTTTCCTACGAGCAGTACTTC.

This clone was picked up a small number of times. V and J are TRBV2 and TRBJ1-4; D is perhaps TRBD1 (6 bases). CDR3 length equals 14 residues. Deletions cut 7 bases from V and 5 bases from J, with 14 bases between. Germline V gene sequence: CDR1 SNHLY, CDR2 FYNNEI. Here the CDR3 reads CASNPGQLNEKLFF. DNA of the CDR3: TGTGCCAGCAATCCGGGACAACTCAATGAAAAACTGTTTTTT.

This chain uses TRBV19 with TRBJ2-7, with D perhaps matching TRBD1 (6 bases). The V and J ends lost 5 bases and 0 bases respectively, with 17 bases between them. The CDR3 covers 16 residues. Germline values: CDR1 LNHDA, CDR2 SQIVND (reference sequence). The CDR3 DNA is TGTGCCAGTAGTCTTTCAGGGGAGTACCGCTCCTACGAGCAGTACTTC. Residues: CASSLSGEYRSYEQYF.

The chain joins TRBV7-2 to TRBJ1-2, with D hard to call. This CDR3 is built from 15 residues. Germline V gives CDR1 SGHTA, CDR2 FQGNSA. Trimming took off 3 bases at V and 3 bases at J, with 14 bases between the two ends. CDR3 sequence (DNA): TGTGCCAGCAGCTTCGACACCCTCCTCTACTATGGCTACACCTTC. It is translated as CASSFDTLLYYGYTF.

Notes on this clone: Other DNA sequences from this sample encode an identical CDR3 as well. The CDR3 here is CASHRQGLDEAFF. The DNA for the CDR3 is TGCGCCAGTCATAGACAGGGCTTGGATGAAGCTTTCTTT. This chain uses TRBV5-1 with TRBJ1-1; the match to TRBD1 covers 7 bases. This CDR3 spans 13 amino acids. Germline CDR1 and CDR2: SGHRS and YFSETQ. Unmatched junction bases numbered 11, after V lost 8 bases and J lost 7 bases.

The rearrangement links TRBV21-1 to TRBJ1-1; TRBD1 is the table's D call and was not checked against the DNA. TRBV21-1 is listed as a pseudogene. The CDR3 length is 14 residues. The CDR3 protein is CASSKGRQGAEAFF. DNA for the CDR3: TGTGCCAGCAGCAAAGGGCGGCAGGGGGCGGAGGCTTTCTTT.

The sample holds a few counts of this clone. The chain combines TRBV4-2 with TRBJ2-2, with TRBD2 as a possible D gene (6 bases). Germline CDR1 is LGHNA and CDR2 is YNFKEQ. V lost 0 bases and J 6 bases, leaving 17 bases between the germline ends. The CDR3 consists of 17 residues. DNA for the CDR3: TGTGCCAGCAGCCAAGATCCACCGGGGGAGGAAGCCGGGGAGCTGTTTTTT. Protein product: CASSQDPPGEEAGELFF.

This CDR3 is CASSLTGSPYEQYF. Here the CDR3 DNA reads TGTGCCAGCAGCTTGACAGGGTCACCCTACGAGCAGTACTTC. The chain has TRBV13 and TRBJ2-7; 7 positions agree with TRBD1. This CDR3 is 14 amino acids long. The germline V gene encodes CDR1 PRHDT and CDR2 FYEKMQ (reference sequence). Trimming removed 3 bases from V and 2 bases from J; junction bases left unmatched: 4.

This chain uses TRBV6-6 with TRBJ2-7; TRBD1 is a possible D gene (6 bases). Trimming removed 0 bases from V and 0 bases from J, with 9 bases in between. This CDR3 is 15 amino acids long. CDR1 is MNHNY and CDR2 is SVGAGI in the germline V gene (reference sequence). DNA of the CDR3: TGTGCCAGCAGTTACTCTGGGACACGCTCCTACGAGCAGTACTTC. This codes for CASSYSGTRSYEQYF.

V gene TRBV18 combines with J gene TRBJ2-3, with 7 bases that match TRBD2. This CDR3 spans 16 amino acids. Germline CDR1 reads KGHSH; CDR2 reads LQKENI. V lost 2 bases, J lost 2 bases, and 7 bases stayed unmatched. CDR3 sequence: CASSPNTSVPTDTQYF. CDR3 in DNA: TGTGCCAGCTCACCAAACACTAGCGTACCCACAGATACGCAGTATTTT.

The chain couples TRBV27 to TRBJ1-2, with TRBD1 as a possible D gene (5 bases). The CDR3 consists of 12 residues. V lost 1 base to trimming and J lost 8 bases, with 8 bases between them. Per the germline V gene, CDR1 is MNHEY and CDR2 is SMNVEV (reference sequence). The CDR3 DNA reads TGTGCCAGCAGTTTATGGAGGGGAGGCTACACCTTC. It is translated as CASSLWRGGYTF.